Below, 14 T cell receptor beta chains from the same sample are listed, as sequenced in a study of Graves' ophthalmopathy and Graves' hyperthyroidism. The TCR beta CDR3 regions underwent amplification from RNA transcripts. Second-round multiplex PCR came after first-round RT-PCR with HTBI primers. TCRdb recomputed calls from the multiplex PCR reads with MiXCR, one row per CDR3 protein. Of hundreds of thousands of distinct CDR3 sequences in the sample, roughly 20% were seen once. The sequenced material came from peripheral blood. The receptors were gathered from a woman aged 18-29 years with stable Graves' hyperthyroidism.

In its sample, this clonotype was seen many times. This chain links TRBV24-1 with TRBJ2-2, with 7 bases that match TRBD2. Germline loops: CDR1 KGHDR, CDR2 SFDVKD. V shed 5 bases, J shed 6 bases, and the junction held 5 bases outside the gene matches. CDR3 length: 14 amino acids. The CDR3 protein is CATSGGGAAGELFF. The CDR3 coding sequence is TGTGCCACCAGTGGGGGGGGAGCGGCCGGGGAGCTGTTTTTT.

This clonotype was counted ten times or more. This sequence joins TRBV6-5 and TRBJ2-7; D might be TRBD2 (6 bases). This CDR3 has 15 residues. In germline, CDR1 is MNHEY, CDR2 SVGAGI. Trimming shortened V by 1 base and J by 0 bases, and 10 bases separated the two germline ends. CDR3 DNA sequence: TGTGCCAGCAGTTACTGGTTAGCGGACTCCTACGAGCAGTACTTC. Its translation: CASSYWLADSYEQYF.

The sample holds many counts of this clonotype. The V gene is TRBV13, the J gene TRBJ2-7, with D perhaps TRBD1 (5 bases). Between the trimmed V and J ends, which lost 6 bases and 2 bases, there was a span of 17 bases. The germline gives CDR1 PRHDT, CDR2 FYEKMQ (reference sequence). The CDR3 loop spans 15 amino acids. CDR3 loop: CASSRFSDRAYEQYF. The CDR3, as DNA: TGTGCCAGCAGTCGGTTTAGTGACAGAGCCTACGAGCAGTACTTC.

The chain is built from TRBV29-1 and TRBJ2-3, with TRBD2 matching 11 bases. CDR1 is SQVTM and CDR2 is ANQGSEA in the germline V gene. There are 15 residues in the CDR3. V gave up 0 bases and J gave up 8 bases; unmatched junction bases: 7. CDR3 bases: TGCAGCGTTGAAGATACTAGCGGGGGAGCGGGTACGCAGTATTTT. As protein: CSVEDTSGGAGTQYF.

The chain uses TRBV3-1 and TRBJ1-2; TRBD1 is a possible D gene (6 bases). CDR1 and CDR2 from the germline V gene are LGHDT and YNNKEL (reference sequence). The germline V and J ends were trimmed by 2 bases and 3 bases, with 10 bases remaining between them. The CDR3 contains 14 residues. The CDR3 nucleotides read TGTGCCAGCAGCCAACCGGGACAACACTATGGCTACACCTTC. This sequence encodes CASSQPGQHYGYTF.

This clonotype was counted at least ten times. The V gene is TRBV6-2 or TRBV6-3, the J gene TRBJ1-2; D is undetermined. Between the trimmed V and J ends, which lost 2 bases and 7 bases, there was a span of 11 bases. Germline CDR1 and CDR2: MNHEY and SVGEGT. The CDR3 runs 13 residues. CDR3 region: CASSYVSGPGYTF. CDR3 DNA: TGTGCCAGCAGTTACGTCTCTGGTCCTGGCTACACCTTC.

This clonotype has just a few counts. Compared with germline, one end of the junction differs, possibly owing to a read error. The rearrangement links TRBV7-9 to TRBJ2-1, with 11 bases aligning to TRBD2. Germline V lookup: CDR1 SEHNR, CDR2 FQNEAQ (reference sequence). CDR3 length: 16 residues. In DNA, the CDR3 is TGTGCCAGCAGCTCGCGGACTAGCGGGCCCGAGAATGAGAAGTTCTTC. Translating gives CASSSRTSGPENEKFF.

This clonotype was found many times. The V call is TRBV7-2, the J call TRBJ2-7; TRBD1 matches at 10 bases. The CDR3 spans 15 residues. Germline CDR1 and CDR2: SGHTA and FQGNSA. J gave up 5 bases and V 1 base, and 5 bases lay outside the gene matches. Written as DNA, the CDR3 is TGTGCCAGCAGCTTAGGCCGGGACAGGGGCCACGAGCAGTACTTC. Translation gives CASSLGRDRGHEQYF. Full variable domain (missing parts from reference TRBV7-2 and TRBJ2-7): GAGVSQSPSNKVTEKGKDVELRCDPISGHTALYWYRQSLGQGLEFLIYFQGNSAPDKSGLPSDRFSAERTGGSVSTLTIQRTQQEDSAVYLCASSLGRDRGHEQYFGPGTRLTVT.

This clonotype was seen at least ten times. The chain combines TRBV5-1 with TRBJ1-1; D gene unclear. The CDR3 contains 14 residues. V was trimmed by 0 bases and J by 0 bases, leaving 6 bases between them. Germline loops: CDR1 SGHRS, CDR2 YFSETQ. In DNA form, the CDR3 reads TGCGCCAGCAGCTTGGACGGAATGAACACTGAAGCTTTCTTT. Translating gives CASSLDGMNTEAFF.

The chain recombines TRBV7-9 with TRBJ2-7, with D possibly called TRBD1 or TRBD2 (6 bases each). The V gene lost 5 bases and the J gene lost 4 bases, with 18 bases spanning the gap. The CDR3 runs 15 residues. Germline CDR1 reads SEHNR; CDR2 reads FQNEAQ (reference sequence). The CDR3 nucleotides are TGTGCCAGCAGCGATCCACGGGGGACACTATACGAGCAGTACTTC. This gives the protein CASSDPRGTLYEQYF.

The sample holds many counts of this clonotype. The chain combines TRBV11-2 with TRBJ2-5, with TRBD1 matching over 8 bases. Germline trimming cut 5 bases from V and 5 bases from J; bases unmatched to any gene: 13. The CDR3 has 16 amino acids. Germline CDR1 SGHAT, CDR2 FQNNGV. This CDR3 is CASSLFFGQGWETQYF. The CDR3 DNA sequence: TGTGCCAGCAGCCTATTTTTCGGACAGGGCTGGGAGACCCAGTACTTC.

The chain links TRBV3-1 to TRBJ1-1; no clear D. The CDR3 has 18 amino acids. Germline assignment: CDR1 LGHDT and CDR2 YNNKEL (reference sequence). The V and J ends lost 3 bases and 3 bases respectively, with 23 bases between them. DNA for the CDR3: TGTGCCAGCAGCCAGACAACACATACCCGAAGATGGGACACTGAAGCTTTCTTT. Protein: CASSQTTHTRRWDTEAFF.

This clonotype has just a few counts. This chain links TRBV11-2 with TRBJ2-5; the match to TRBD1 covers 11 bases. Germline V gene sequence: CDR1 SGHAT, CDR2 FQNNGV. With V trimmed by 1 base and J by 5 bases, 9 bases remained unmatched. There are 17 residues in the CDR3. The CDR3 region has the DNA TGTGCCAGCAGCTTAGTACGGGGACAGGGGGTAACGGAGACCCAGTACTTC. It encodes CASSLVRGQGVTETQYF.

This clonotype was seen repeatedly, ten times or more. The rearrangement links TRBV5-6 to TRBJ2-5; a possible D gene is TRBD2 (5 bases). The CDR3 extends over 14 amino acids. Trimming removed 4 bases from V and 2 bases from J, with 12 bases in between. In germline, CDR1 is SGHDT, CDR2 YYEEEE. The CDR3: CASSNGLRQETQYF. The CDR3 DNA reads TGTGCCAGCAGCAATGGACTGCGACAAGAGACCCAGTACTTC.